This passage covers 19 T cell receptor beta chains from one sample sequenced in a study of T cells in Graves' hyperthyroidism and ophthalmopathy. TCR beta CDR3 regions were amplified from RNA transcripts. Initially, a first-round RT-PCR of the TCR CDR3 employed the HTBI primer set. One entry per CDR3 protein, called by TCRdb with MiXCR from the multiplex PCR reads. The sample lists about half a million distinct CDR3 sequences, around 22% occurring once. The sequenced sample was blood. All receptors derive from a young woman with Graves' ophthalmopathy.

Ten or more counts support this clonotype. This chain joins TRBV2 and TRBJ1-1; a possible D gene is TRBD1 (5 bases). Germline CDR1 SNHLY, CDR2 FYNNEI. CDR3 size: 13 residues. The V gene lost 10 bases and the J gene lost 4 bases, with 16 bases spanning the gap. The CDR3 reads CATCELGGTEAFF. The CDR3 bases are TGTGCCACCTGCGAGTTGGGGGGCACTGAAGCTTTCTTT.

The chain uses TRBV7-8 and TRBJ2-7; D ambiguous. CDR1 is SGHVS, CDR2 FQNEAQ, per germline. The CDR3 has 17 residues. V was cut by 0 bases and J by 0 bases, with 15 bases left in between. The DNA for the CDR3 is TGTGCCAGCAGCTTAGCGTTGACGGGCGTCAGCTCCTACGAGCAGTACTTC. Its protein product is CASSLALTGVSSYEQYF.

A few counts support this clonotype. The CDR3 DNA reads TGCAGTGCTAGAGATCGTTTGCGGGAGTACCAAGAGACCCAGTACTTC. It yields the protein CSARDRLREYQETQYF. The chain carries TRBV20-1 and TRBJ2-5; 7 positions match TRBD2. The ends lost 0 bases at V and 0 bases at J; junction bases unmatched: 7. Germline assignment: CDR1 DFQATT and CDR2 SNEGSKA (reference sequence). The CDR3 consists of 16 residues.

This clonotype showed up many times. This chain links TRBV2 with TRBJ1-2; D is unresolved. The CDR3 has 13 residues. Trimming left V 7 bases short and J 4 bases short, with 13 bases between. Germline values: CDR1 SNHLY, CDR2 FYNNEI. DNA for the CDR3: TGTGCCAGCACCGCGGACGGAAGCTATGGCTACACCTTC. This gives the protein CASTADGSYGYTF.

This clonotype was picked up many times. The rearrangement uses TRBV20-1 and TRBJ2-7, with 10 bases lining up with TRBD1. This CDR3 contains 13 residues. V dropped 7 bases and J dropped 7; count of bases not matched to a gene: 10. Germline loops: CDR1 DFQATT, CDR2 SNEGSKA (reference sequence). DNA for the CDR3: TGCAGTGTTTCGACAGGGGGCGTATGGGAGCAGTACTTC. This gives the protein CSVSTGGVWEQYF.

The table lists this clonotype with many counts. The chain recombines TRBV28 with TRBJ1-2, with a possible D match to TRBD1 (6 bases). The CDR3 is 15 amino acids. Germline loops: CDR1 MDHEN, CDR2 SYDVKM. Deletions cut 4 bases from V and 0 bases from J, with 12 bases between. CDR3 protein: CASSSGQPANYGYTF. DNA of the CDR3: TGTGCCAGCAGTTCGGGACAACCCGCTAACTATGGCTACACCTTC.

CDR3 sequence reads: CASNTVWNQPQHF. CDR3 in DNA: TGTGCCAGCAATACCGTTTGGAATCAGCCCCAGCATTTT. V and J are TRBV2 and TRBJ1-5; D not resolved. Germline V gene sequence: CDR1 SNHLY, CDR2 FYNNEI. The CDR3 is 13 residues long. The ends were cut back, 7 bases at V and 4 bases at J, with 11 bases in the middle.

This clonotype was seen ten or more times. DNA for the CDR3: TGTGCCAGCAGCCTTCGGACTAGCGGGGCACGTACGGTGAGCACAGATACGCAGTATTTT. This sequence encodes CASSLRTSGARTVSTDTQYF. The chain carries TRBV4-2 and TRBJ2-3, with TRBD2 matching 12 bases. This CDR3 is 20 amino acids long. The V gene's germline CDR1 is LGHNA and CDR2 YNFKEQ. V was pared by 4 bases and J by 0 bases, with 14 bases of the junction left unmatched.

At least ten counts were recorded for this clonotype. The chain links TRBV7-8 to TRBJ1-3; TRBD1 matches 10 bases. CDR3 length: 17 residues. The J segment lost 0 bases and the V segment lost 5 bases, leaving 7 bases of the junction unmatched. Germline V gene data show CDR1 as SGHVS and CDR2 as FQNEAQ. This CDR3 reads CASSAGQGGYSGNTIYF. The CDR3 coding sequence is TGTGCCAGCAGCGCCGGACAGGGGGGTTACTCTGGAAACACCATATATTTT.

This clonotype showed up many times. The chain is built from TRBV7-3 and TRBJ2-5, with 8 bases fitting TRBD2. V shed 5 bases and J 5 bases; nucleotides not matched to a gene: 13. Germline CDR1 and CDR2: SGHTA and FQGTGA. This CDR3 comprises 16 residues. CDR3: CASSAQSGGAGETQYF. In DNA, the CDR3 is TGTGCCAGCAGCGCTCAAAGCGGGGGCGCGGGGGAGACCCAGTACTTC.

This clonotype was seen a handful of times. V gene TRBV12-5 combines with J gene TRBJ2-7; perhaps TRBD1 as D (6 bases). Trimming shortened V by 5 bases and J by 2 bases, and 19 bases separated the two germline ends. The CDR3 is 16 residues long. Germline V CDR1 and CDR2: LGHNT, FRNRAP. The CDR3 nucleotides are TGTGCTAGTGGTCTAGCCATCCGGGACAACGCCTACGAGCAGTACTTC. This encodes CASGLAIRDNAYEQYF.

DNA for the CDR3: TGTGCCAGTAGTATGGCGCCGAGGACTAGCGGGAGCCACCGGGAGACCCAGTACTTC. Translation gives CASSMAPRTSGSHRETQYF. The chain carries TRBV19 and TRBJ2-5; TRBD2 agrees at 13 bases. J gave up 5 bases and V 3 bases, and 15 bases lay outside the gene matches. CDR3 length equals 19 residues. The germline gives CDR1 LNHDA, CDR2 SQIVND (reference sequence).

This chain connects TRBV6-5 to TRBJ2-2; D may be TRBD1 (5 bases). V gave up 2 bases and J gave up 3 bases, with 16 bases separating them. Germline CDR1 is MNHEY and CDR2 is SVGAGI. The CDR3 has 17 amino acids. CDR3 sequence: CASSYRSRTGDTGELFF. The CDR3 DNA reads as TGTGCCAGCAGTTACCGTTCGCGTACAGGCGACACCGGGGAGCTGTTTTTT.

In this sample, this clonotype turned up many times. This chain connects TRBV14 to TRBJ2-5, with unresolved D. The CDR3 runs to 15 residues. Deletions cut 1 base from V and 1 base from J, with 10 bases between. Germline-derived CDR1 and CDR2 are SGHDN and FVKESK. For the CDR3, the DNA is TGTGCCAGCAGCCAAGTTATGGGATTCCAAGAGACCCAGTACTTC. Its protein product is CASSQVMGFQETQYF. Filled out from reference TRBV14 and TRBJ2-5, the complete variable domain reads EAGVTQFPSHSVIEKGQTVTLRCDPISGHDNLYWYRRVMGKEIKFLLHFVKESKQDESGMPNNRFLAERTGGTYSTLKVQPAELEDSGVYFCASSQVMGFQETQYFGPGTRLLVL.

This clonotype appeared many times. The chain combines TRBV6-1 with TRBJ2-7; D uncertain. Trimming removed 6 bases at V and 2 bases at J, with 11 bases between. The length of the CDR3 is 13 residues. Germline V gene sequence: CDR1 MNHNS, CDR2 SASEGT. For the CDR3, the DNA is TGTGCCAGCAGGTCCCCAGGAACCTACGAGCAGTACTTC. Its translation: CASRSPGTYEQYF.

In this sample, this clonotype turned up many times. This chain connects TRBV20-1 to TRBJ2-2, with a tentative D call TRBD2 (5 bases). Germline V CDR1 and CDR2: DFQATT, SNEGSKA (reference sequence). CDR3 length: 15 amino acids. Trimming pared 0 bases from V and 9 bases from J, leaving 17 bases between. This CDR3 reads CSARDPAAQGRELFF. The CDR3 DNA is TGCAGTGCTAGAGATCCAGCGGCCCAAGGCAGGGAGCTGTTTTTT.

There are a few counts of this clonotype. V and J are TRBV6-1 and TRBJ2-5; TRBD2 aligns across 13 bases. This CDR3 contains 15 residues. Germline loops: CDR1 MNHNS, CDR2 SASEGT. V lost 3 bases and J lost 5; bases outside the gene matches: 3. This CDR3 is CASSDEGLAGETQYF. In DNA form, the CDR3 reads TGTGCCAGCAGTGACGAGGGACTAGCGGGGGAGACCCAGTACTTC.

This chain connects TRBV6-1 to TRBJ1-5, with D tentatively TRBD1 (5 bases). The CDR3 runs to 14 residues. Germline CDR1 and CDR2: MNHNS and SASEGT. Trimming took off 6 bases at V and 7 bases at J, with 16 bases between the two ends. CDR3 loop: CASRTLGGNQPQHF. In nucleotides, the CDR3 is TGTGCCAGCAGGACCCTTGGGGGGAACCAGCCCCAGCATTTT.

The chain links TRBV4-1 to TRBJ2-7, with no clear D. Germline V CDR1 and CDR2: MGHRA, YSYEKL. The length of the CDR3 is 12 residues. Trimming removed 3 bases at V and 4 bases at J, with 7 bases between. CDR3 nucleotides: TGCGCCAGCAGCCAGGACCAATACGAGCAGTACTTC. Its translation is CASSQDQYEQYF.